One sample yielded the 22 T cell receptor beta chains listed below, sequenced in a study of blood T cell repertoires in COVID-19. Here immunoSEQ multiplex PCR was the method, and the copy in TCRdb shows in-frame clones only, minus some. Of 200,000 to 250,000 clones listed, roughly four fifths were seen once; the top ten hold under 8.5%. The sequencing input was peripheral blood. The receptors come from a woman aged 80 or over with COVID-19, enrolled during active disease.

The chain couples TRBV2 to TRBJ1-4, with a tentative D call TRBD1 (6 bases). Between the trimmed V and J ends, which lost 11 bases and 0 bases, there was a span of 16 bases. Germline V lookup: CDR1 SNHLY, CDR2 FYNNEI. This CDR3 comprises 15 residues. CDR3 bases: TGTGCCGGAACACGGACAGCTTCAACTAATGAAAAACTGTTTTTT. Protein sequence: CAGTRTASTNEKLFF.

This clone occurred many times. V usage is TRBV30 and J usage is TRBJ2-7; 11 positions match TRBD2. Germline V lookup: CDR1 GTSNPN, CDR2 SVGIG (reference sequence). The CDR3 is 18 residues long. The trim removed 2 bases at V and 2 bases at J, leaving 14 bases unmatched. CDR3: CAWSHIPRSGGDTYEQYF. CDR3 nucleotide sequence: TGTGCCTGGAGTCACATCCCTCGTAGCGGGGGGGATACCTACGAGCAGTACTTC.

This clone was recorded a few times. DNA for the CDR3: TGTGCCAGCAGTGGAGGGACAGGGAAGAATGTAAATTCACCCCTCCACTTT. This gives the protein CASSGGTGKNVNSPLHF. This sequence joins TRBV6-1 and TRBJ1-6, with TRBD1 matching over 9 bases. CDR1 and CDR2 from the germline V gene are MNHNS and SASEGT. The CDR3 covers 17 residues. Trimming took 4 bases from V and 7 from J; bases not matched to a gene: 11.

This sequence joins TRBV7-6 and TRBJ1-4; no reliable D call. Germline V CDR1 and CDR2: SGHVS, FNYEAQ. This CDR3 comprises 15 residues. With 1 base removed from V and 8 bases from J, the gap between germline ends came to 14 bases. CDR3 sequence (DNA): TGTGCCAGCAGCTTAGATGACTGGCCCGCAGAAAAACTGTTTTTT. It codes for CASSLDDWPAEKLFF.

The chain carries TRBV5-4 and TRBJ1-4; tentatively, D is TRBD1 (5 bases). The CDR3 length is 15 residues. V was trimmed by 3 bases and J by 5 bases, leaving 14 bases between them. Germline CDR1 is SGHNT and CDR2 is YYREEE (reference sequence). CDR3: CASSSKQELNEKLFF. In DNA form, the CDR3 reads TGTGCCAGCAGCTCAAAACAGGAGCTCAATGAAAAACTGTTTTTT.

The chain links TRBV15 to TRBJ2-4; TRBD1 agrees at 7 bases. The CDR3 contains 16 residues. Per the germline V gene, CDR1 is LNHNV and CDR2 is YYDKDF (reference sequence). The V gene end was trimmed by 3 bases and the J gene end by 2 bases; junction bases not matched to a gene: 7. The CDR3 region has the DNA TGTGCCACCAGCAGGGAAGGGGGCGCGACCAAAAACATTCAGTACTTC. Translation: CATSREGGATKNIQYF.

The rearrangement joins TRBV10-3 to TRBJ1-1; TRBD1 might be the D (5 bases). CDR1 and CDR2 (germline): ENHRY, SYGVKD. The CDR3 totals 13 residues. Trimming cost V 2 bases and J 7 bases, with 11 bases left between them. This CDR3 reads CAISEPNDSEAFF. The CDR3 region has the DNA TGTGCCATCAGTGAGCCGAACGACAGTGAAGCTTTCTTT.

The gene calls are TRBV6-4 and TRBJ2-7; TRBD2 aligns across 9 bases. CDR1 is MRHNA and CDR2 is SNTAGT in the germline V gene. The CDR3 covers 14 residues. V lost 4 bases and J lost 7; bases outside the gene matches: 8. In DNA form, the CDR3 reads TGTGCCAGCAGTGTGCGGGAGGGCCGCGGTGAGCAGTACTTC. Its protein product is CASSVREGRGEQYF.

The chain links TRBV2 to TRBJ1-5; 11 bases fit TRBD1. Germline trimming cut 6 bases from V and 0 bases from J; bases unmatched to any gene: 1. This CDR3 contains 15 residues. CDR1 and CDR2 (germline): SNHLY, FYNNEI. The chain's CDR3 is CASRGQGDSNQPQHF. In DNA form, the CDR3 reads TGTGCCAGCAGGGGACAGGGGGATAGCAATCAGCCCCAGCATTTT.

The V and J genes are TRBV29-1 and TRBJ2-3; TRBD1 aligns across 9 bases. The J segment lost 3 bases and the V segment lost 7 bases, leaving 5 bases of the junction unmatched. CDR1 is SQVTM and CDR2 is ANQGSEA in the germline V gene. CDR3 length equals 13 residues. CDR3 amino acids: CSADRGGTDTQYF. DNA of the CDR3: TGCAGCGCCGACAGGGGGGGAACAGATACGCAGTATTTT.

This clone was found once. CDR3 amino acids: CASSSLGGYGYTF. CDR3 bases: TGTGCCAGCAGCTCCCTGGGGGGCTATGGCTACACCTTC. V gene TRBV27 combines with J gene TRBJ1-2; a weak D match, TRBD1 (5 bases). Germline V gene lookup returns CDR1 MNHEY and CDR2 SMNVEV (reference sequence). CDR3 size: 13 residues. Trimming took off 6 bases at V and 4 bases at J, with 12 bases between the two ends.

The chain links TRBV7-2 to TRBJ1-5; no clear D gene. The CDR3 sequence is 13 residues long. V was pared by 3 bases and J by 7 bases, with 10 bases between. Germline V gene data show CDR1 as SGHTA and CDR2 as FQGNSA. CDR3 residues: CASSFSRGQPQHF. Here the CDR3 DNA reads TGTGCCAGCAGCTTTAGTCGAGGCCAGCCCCAGCATTTT.

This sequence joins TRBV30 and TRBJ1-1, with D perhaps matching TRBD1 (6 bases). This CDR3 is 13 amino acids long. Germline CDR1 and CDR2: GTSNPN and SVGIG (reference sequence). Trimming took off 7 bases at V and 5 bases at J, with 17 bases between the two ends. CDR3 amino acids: CAFTGTSGTEAFF. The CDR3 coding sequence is TGTGCCTTCACCGGGACATCAGGAACTGAAGCTTTCTTT.

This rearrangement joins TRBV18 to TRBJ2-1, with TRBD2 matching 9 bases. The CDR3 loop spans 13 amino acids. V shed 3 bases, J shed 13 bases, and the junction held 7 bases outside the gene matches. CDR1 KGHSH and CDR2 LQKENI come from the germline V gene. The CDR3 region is CASSPGEGLAQFF. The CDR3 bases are TGTGCCAGCTCACCGGGGGAGGGACTAGCCCAGTTCTTC.

The CDR3 loop reads CASSPDRIGIQYF. The CDR3 DNA follows: TGTGCCAGTAGTCCGGACAGGATCGGCATTCAGTACTTC. The V gene is TRBV19, the J gene TRBJ2-4; the match to TRBD1 covers 7 bases. V gave up 5 bases and J gave up 9 bases; unmatched junction bases: 7. Germline CDR1 LNHDA, CDR2 SQIVND (reference sequence). The CDR3 is made up of 13 amino acids.

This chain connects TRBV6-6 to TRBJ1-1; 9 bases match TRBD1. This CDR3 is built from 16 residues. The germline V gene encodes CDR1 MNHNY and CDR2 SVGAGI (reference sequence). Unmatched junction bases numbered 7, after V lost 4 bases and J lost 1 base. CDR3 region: CASSWGQGRQNTEAFF. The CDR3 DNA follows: TGTGCCAGCAGTTGGGGACAGGGACGGCAGAACACTGAAGCTTTCTTT.

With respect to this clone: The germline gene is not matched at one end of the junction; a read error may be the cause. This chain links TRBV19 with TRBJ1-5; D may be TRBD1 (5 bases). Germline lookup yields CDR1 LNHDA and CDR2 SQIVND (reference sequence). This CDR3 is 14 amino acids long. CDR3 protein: CASSIFDSNQPQHF. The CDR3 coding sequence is TGTGCCAGTAGTATTTTCGACAGCAACCAGCCCCAGCATTTT. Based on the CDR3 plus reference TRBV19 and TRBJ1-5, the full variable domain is DGGITQSPKYLFRKEGQNVTLSCEQNLNHDAMYWYRQDPGQGLRLIYYSQIVNDFQKGDIAEGYSVSREKKESFPLTVTSAQKNPTAFYLCASSIFDSNQPQHFGDGTRLSIL.

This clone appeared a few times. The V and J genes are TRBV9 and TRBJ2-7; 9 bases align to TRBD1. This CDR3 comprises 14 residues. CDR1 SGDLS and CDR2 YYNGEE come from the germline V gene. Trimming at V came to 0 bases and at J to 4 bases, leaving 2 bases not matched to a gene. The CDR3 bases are TGTGCCAGCAGCGTAGAGGACAGGGGTTACGAGCAGTACTTC. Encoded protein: CASSVEDRGYEQYF.

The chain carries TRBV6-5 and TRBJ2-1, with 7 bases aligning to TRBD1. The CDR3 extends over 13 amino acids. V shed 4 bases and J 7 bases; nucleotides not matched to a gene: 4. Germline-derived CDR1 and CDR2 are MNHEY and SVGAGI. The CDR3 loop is CASSWGRGNEQFF. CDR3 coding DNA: TGTGCCAGCAGTTGGGGCAGGGGGAATGAGCAGTTCTTC.

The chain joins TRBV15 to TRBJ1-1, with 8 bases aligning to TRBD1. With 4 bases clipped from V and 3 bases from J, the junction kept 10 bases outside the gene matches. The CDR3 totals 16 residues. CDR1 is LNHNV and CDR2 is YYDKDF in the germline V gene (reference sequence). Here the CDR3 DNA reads TGTGCCACCAGCACCCCCCACAGGGGGAAGTACACTGAAGCTTTCTTT. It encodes CATSTPHRGKYTEAFF.

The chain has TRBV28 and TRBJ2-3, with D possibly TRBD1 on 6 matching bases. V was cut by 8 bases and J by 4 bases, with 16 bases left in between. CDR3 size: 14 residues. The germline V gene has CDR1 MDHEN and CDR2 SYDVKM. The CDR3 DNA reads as TGTGCCAGCCGACCGCCAGGGGTCCCAGATACGCAGTATTTT. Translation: CASRPPGVPDTQYF.

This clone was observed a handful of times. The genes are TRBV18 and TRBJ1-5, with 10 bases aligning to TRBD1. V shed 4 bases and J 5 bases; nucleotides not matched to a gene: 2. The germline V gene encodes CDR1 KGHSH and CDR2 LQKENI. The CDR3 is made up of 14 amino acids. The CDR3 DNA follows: TGTGCCAGCTCACGGGGGACAGGGGATCAGCCCCAGCATTTT. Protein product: CASSRGTGDQPQHF.